This TCR beta chain was identified during a study of T cells in tuberculosis. Profiling relied on immunoSEQ multiplex PCR, and the TCRdb table lists in-frame clones only, not all of them. The sample shows 80,000 to 90,000 clones, roughly 93% of them seen only once. Cells were sorted from thawed PBMC rested overnight and stained with GMM-loaded CD1B tetramer, viability dye and anti-CD3. C32 glucose monomycolate from Rhodococcus equi was loaded onto the CD1B tetramers. CDR1 is MDHEN, CDR2 SYDVKM, per germline. The CDR3 is 16 residues long. V shed 4 bases, J shed 8 bases, and the junction held 12 bases outside the gene matches.

Sequenced input: CD1b-GMM tetramer-negative cells sorted from PBMCs. This sequence was found in an adult woman with latent tuberculosis. The chain carries TRBV28 and TRBJ2-3, with 10 bases aligning to TRBD2. The CDR3 sequence is CASSSPGERGGRTQYF. CDR3 coding DNA: TGTGCCAGCAGTTCCCCCGGAGAGCGGGGGGGCCGTACGCAGTATTTT.